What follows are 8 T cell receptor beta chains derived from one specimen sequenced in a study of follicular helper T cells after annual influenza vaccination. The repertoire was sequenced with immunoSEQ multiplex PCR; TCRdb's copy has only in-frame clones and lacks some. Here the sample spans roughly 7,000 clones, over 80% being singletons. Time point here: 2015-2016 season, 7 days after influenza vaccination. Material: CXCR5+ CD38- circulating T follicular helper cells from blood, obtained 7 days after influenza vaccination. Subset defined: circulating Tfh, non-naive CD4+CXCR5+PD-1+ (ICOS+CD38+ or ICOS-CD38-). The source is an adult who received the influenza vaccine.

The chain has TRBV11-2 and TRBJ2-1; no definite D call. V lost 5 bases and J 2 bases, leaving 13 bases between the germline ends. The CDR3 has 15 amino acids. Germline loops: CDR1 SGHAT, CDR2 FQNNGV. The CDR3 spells CASSLTGSAYNEQFF. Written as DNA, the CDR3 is TGTGCCAGCAGCCTAACCGGGTCCGCCTACAATGAGCAGTTCTTC.

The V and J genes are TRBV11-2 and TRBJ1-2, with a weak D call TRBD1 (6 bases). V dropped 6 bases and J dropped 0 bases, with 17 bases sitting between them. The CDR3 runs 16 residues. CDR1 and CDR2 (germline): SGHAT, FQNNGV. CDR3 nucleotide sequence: TGTGCCAGCAGTCCTCAAACAGGGTACCCTAACTATGGCTACACCTTC. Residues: CASSPQTGYPNYGYTF.

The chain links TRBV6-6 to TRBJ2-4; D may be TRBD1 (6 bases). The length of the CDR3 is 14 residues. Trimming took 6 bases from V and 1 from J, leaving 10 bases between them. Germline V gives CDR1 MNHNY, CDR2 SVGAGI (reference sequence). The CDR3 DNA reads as TGTGCCAGCAGACAGCAGGGGGCCAAAAACATTCAGTACTTC. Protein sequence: CASRQQGAKNIQYF.

The CDR3 coding sequence is TGTGCCAGCAGCTCCATAGCGGGAGGCATTAATGAGCAGTTCTTC. Translated: CASSSIAGGINEQFF. The chain joins TRBV5-6 to TRBJ2-1; TRBD2 matches at 10 bases. The CDR3 is 15 residues long. V lost 3 bases, J lost 7 bases, and 7 bases stayed unmatched. Germline CDR1 and CDR2: SGHDT and YYEEEE.

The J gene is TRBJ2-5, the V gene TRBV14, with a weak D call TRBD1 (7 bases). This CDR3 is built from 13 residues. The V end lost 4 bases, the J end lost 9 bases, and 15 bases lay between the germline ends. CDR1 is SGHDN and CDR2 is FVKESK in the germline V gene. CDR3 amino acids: CASSPGQTGAQYF. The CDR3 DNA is TGTGCCAGCAGCCCGGGACAGACGGGGGCCCAGTACTTC.

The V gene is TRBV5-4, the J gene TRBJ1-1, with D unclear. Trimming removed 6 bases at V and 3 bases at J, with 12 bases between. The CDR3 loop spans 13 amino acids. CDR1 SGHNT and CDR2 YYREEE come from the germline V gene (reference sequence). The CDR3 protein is CASTLNGDTEAFF. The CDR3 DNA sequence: TGTGCCAGCACCCTAAATGGGGACACTGAAGCTTTCTTT.

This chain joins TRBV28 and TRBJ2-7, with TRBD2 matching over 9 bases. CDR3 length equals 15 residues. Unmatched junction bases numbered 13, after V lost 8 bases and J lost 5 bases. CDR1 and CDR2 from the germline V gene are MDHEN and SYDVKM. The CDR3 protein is CASGTGTSLPDEQYF. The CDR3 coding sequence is TGTGCCAGCGGAACCGGGACTAGCTTACCCGACGAGCAGTACTTC.

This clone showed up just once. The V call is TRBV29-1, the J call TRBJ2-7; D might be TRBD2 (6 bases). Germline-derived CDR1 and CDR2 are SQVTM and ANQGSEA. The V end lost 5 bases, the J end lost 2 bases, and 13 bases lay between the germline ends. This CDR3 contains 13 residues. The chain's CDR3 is CSVIGGAPYEQYF. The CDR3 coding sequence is TGCAGCGTTATCGGAGGGGCTCCCTACGAGCAGTACTTC.